The T cell receptor beta chain described here comes from a study of blood T cells in healthy people across ages. PCR was performed a second time for roughly 6 to 12 cycles using a sample-barcoded 5' primer and a J-beta primer mix. CDR3-containing paired-end reads numbering at least 2.5 million came from each sample. TCRdb reprocessed the 5' RACE reads with MiXCR, giving one entry per CDR3 protein. The sample holds more than 700,000 distinct CDR3 sequences, about 42% seen once. The length of the CDR3 is 17 residues. The specimen sequenced was blood. The rearrangement joins TRBV12-3 or TRBV12-4 to TRBJ2-1, with 9 nucleotides matching TRBD2. The J call is uncertain, as TRBJ2-7 better fits the DNA end. The sequence was collected from an elderly man in good health. The CDR3 DNA follows: TGTGCCAGCAGCCTAGGGACTAGCCCTTCGACCTACAATGAGCAGTACTTC. Translated, it gives CASSLGTSPSTYNEQYF.